These T cell receptor beta chains were read from a single sample in a study of cytomegalovirus exposure and HLA in healthy donors. TCRdb keeps only in-frame clones here, not all; method: immunoSEQ multiplex PCR. The sample lists approximately 190,000 clones, approximately 78% occurring once. Input material: PBMCs. The origin of the receptors is a woman under 30 in good health and CMV-seronegative. Both conserved end residues are part of each CDR3. D genes are given only for firm matches. Clone size is stated in some rows and not others, as once, few, many or a class when expanded.

j_call v_call d_call clone_size cdr3_nt cdr3_aa
TRBJ2-3 TRBV4-3 - - TGCGCCAGCCGAGGCACCCACAGCAGGGCGACAGATACGCAGTATTTT CASRGTHSRATDTQYF
TRBJ2-1 TRBV5-1 TRBD2 - TGCGCCAGCAGCGGGGGGCTAGCGGGAGGGCCGAGTGAGCAGTTCTTC CASSGGLAGGPSEQFF
TRBJ1-1 TRBV29-1 TRBD1 - TGCAGCCTTCAGAGGGCAGGGGGGATGAACACTGAAGCTTTCTTT CSLQRAGGMNTEAFF
TRBJ1-5 TRBV7-8 TRBD1 - TGTGCCAGCAGCTACAGGGGGGTGCTGCCCCAGCATTTT CASSYRGVLPQHF
TRBJ1-2 TRBV6-5 - few TGTGCCAGCAGTTACCGACAGGCTAACTATGGCTACACCTTC CASSYRQANYGYTF
TRBJ2-3 TRBV5-4 - - TGTGCCAGCACCCCCATGGGGGGAGATACGCAGTATTTT CASTPMGGDTQYF
TRBJ2-7 TRBV4-3 - - TGCGCCAGCAGCCAAGTGTCCAGGCTGGGACCAGGTGGGGGGGAGCAGTACTTC CASSQVSRLGPGGGEQYF
TRBJ2-7 TRBV6-1 - - TGTGCCAGCAGGGACATCTCCTACGAGCAGTACTTC CASRDISYEQYF
TRBJ2-5 TRBV19 - - TGTGCCAGTAGTATTGGGGGCCGGGGCGGGAGTCTCGGGGTGGAGACCCAGTACTTC CASSIGGRGGSLGVETQYF
TRBJ2-1 TRBV5-1 - - TGCGCCAGCAGCCACGGGAGCTCCTACAATGAGCAGTTCTTC CASSHGSSYNEQFF
TRBJ2-1 TRBV28 TRBD1 - TGTGCCAGCAGTAACATGGGACAGGGGAACAATGAGCAGTTCTTC CASSNMGQGNNEQFF
TRBJ1-2 TRBV19 - - TGTGCCAGTAGTATTGACGGGGAGAACTATGGCTACACCTTC CASSIDGENYGYTF
TRBJ2-5 TRBV7-8 - - TGTGCCAGCAGCCGAGCCCTAGCCGGCGAGACCCAGTACTTC CASSRALAGETQYF
TRBJ2-3 TRBV28 TRBD2 - TGTGCCAGCAGTTTGCTAGCGGGAGGGCCGGTTGATACGCAGTATTTT CASSLLAGGPVDTQYF
TRBJ1-5 TRBV10-3 TRBD1 - TGTGCCATCAGTGTAACGGACAGGACTAGCAATCAGCCCCAGCATTTT CAISVTDRTSNQPQHF
TRBJ2-7 TRBV27 - few TGTGCCAGCAGTTCCCTCGGGACACCTTACGAGCAGTACTTC CASSSLGTPYEQYF
TRBJ2-1 TRBV5-5 - - TGTGCCAGCAGCCGAATACTATCCGTCGGATACAATGAGCAGTTCTTC CASSRILSVGYNEQFF
TRBJ1-3 TRBV4-3 - - TGCGCCAGCAGCCAAGAAGCGGGGGGACTGACTGGAAACACCATATATTTT CASSQEAGGLTGNTIYF
TRBJ2-2 TRBV27 - - TGTGCCAGCAGTCAGGGGAACACCGGGGAGCTGTTTTTT CASSQGNTGELFF
TRBJ2-6 TRBV9 - once TGTGCCAGCAGCGTAGAATGGGAGTCCCTCTCTGGGGCCAACGTCCTGACTTTC CASSVEWESLSGANVLTF
TRBJ2-5 TRBV19 - - TGTGCCAGTAGTGAACTACCCTCCCCCGAAGAGACCCAGTACTTC CASSELPSPEETQYF
TRBJ1-5 TRBV9 TRBD1 - TGTGCCAGCAGCGCAAACCCGACAGGGGTGCAGCCCCAGCATTTT CASSANPTGVQPQHF
TRBJ2-7 TRBV5-6 - - TGTGCCAGCAGCTTGGGGGGGGGCGGCGAGCAGTACTTC CASSLGGGGEQYF
TRBJ2-1 TRBV5-1 TRBD1 once TGCGCCAGCAGCAGGGAGACAGGGTTCAGCTCCTACAATGAGCAGTTCTTC CASSRETGFSSYNEQFF
TRBJ2-7 TRBV11-2 TRBD2 - TGTGCCAGCAGCGCTGGGACTAGCGGTTTCTCCTACGAGCAGTACTTC CASSAGTSGFSYEQYF
TRBJ1-5 TRBV7-2 TRBD1 - TGTGCCAGCAGCTTGGGGACAGGGGGGGGGAGCAATCAGCCCCAGCATTTT CASSLGTGGGSNQPQHF